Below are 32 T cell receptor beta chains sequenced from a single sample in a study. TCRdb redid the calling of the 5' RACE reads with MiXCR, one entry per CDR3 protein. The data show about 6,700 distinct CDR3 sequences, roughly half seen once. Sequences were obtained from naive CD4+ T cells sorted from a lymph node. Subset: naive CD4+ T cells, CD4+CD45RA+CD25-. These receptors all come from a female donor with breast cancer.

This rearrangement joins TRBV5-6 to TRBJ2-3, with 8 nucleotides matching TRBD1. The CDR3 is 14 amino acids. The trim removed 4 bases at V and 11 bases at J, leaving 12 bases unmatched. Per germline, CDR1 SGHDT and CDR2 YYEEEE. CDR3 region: CASSPGTGYNEQYF. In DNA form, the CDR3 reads TGTGCCAGCAGCCCCGGGACAGGATACAATGAGCAGTATTTT.

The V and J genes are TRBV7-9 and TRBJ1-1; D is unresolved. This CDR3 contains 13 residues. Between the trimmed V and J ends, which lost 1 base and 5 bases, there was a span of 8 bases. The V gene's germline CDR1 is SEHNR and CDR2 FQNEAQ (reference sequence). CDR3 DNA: TGTGCCAGCAGCTTAGTGATTTTAACTGAAGCTTTCTTT. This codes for CASSLVILTEAFF.

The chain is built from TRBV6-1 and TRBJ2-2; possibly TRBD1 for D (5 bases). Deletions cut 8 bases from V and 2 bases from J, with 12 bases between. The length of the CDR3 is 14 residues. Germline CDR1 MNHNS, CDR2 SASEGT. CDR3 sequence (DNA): TGTGCCAGCGGAAAGACAGCTAACACCGGGGAGCTGTTTTTT. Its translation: CASGKTANTGELFF.

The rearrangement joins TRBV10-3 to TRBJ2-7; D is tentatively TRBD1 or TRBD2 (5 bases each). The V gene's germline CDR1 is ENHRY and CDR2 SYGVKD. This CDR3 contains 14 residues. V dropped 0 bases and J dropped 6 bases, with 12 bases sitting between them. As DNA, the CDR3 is TGTGCCATCAGTGAGTCGAGGGAAGGGGCCGAGCAGTACTTC. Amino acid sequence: CAISESREGAEQYF.

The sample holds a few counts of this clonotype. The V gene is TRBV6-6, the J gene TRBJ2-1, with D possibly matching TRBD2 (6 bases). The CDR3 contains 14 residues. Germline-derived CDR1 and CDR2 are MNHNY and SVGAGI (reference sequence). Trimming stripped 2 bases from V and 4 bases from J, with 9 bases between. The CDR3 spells CASSYRLEYNEQFF. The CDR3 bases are TGTGCCAGCAGTTACCGACTAGAGTACAATGAGCAGTTCTTC.

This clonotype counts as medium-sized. This chain's CDR3 is CASSLAGQVSTGYTF. As DNA, the CDR3 is TGCGCCAGCAGCTTGGCAGGACAGGTTTCCACTGGCTACACCTTC. The J gene is TRBJ1-2, the V gene TRBV5-1; 7 positions agree with TRBD1. The CDR3 contains 15 residues. Germline lookup yields CDR1 SGHRS and CDR2 YFSETQ. V gave up 0 bases and J gave up 7 bases; unmatched junction bases: 9.

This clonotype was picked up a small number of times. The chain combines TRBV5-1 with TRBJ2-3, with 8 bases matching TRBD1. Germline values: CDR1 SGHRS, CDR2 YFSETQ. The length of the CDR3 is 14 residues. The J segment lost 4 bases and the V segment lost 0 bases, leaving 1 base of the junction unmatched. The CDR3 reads CASSLGQGPDTQYF. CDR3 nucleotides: TGCGCCAGCAGCTTGGGACAGGGGCCAGATACGCAGTATTTT.

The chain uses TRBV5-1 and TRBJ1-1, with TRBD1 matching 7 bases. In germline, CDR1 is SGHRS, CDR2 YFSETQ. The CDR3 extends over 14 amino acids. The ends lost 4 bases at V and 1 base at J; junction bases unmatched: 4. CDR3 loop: CASSPQGPNTEAFF. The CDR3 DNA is TGCGCCAGCAGCCCACAGGGGCCGAACACTGAAGCTTTCTTT.

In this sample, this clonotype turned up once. CDR3 sequence: CASSLTGTPEQYF. CDR3 sequence (DNA): TGTGCCAGCAGCTTGACAGGGACCCCCGAGCAGTACTTC. This chain uses TRBV5-5 with TRBJ2-7; tentatively, D is TRBD1 (6 bases). The CDR3 covers 13 residues. CDR1 and CDR2 (germline): SGHKS, YYEKEE (reference sequence). V lost 1 base and J 6 bases, leaving 11 bases between the germline ends.

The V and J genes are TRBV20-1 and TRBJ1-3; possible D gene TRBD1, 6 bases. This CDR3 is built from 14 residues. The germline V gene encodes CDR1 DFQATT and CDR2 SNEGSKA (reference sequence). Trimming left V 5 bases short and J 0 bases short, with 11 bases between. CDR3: CSARDTSSGNTIYF. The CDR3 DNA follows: TGCAGTGCTCGGGACACTAGCTCTGGAAACACCATATATTTT.

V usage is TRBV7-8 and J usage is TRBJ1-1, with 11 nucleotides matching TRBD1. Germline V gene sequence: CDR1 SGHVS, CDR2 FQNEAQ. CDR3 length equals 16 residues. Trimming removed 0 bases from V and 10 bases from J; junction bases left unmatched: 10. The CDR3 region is CASSLARVGTGGSAFF. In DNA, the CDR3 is TGTGCCAGCAGCTTAGCGAGAGTGGGGACAGGGGGGTCAGCTTTCTTT.

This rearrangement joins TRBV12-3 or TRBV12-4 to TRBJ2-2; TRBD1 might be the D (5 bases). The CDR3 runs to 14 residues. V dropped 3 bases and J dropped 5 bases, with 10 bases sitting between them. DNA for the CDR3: TGTGCCAGCAGTTTGGGGCCTCCTACCGGGGAGCTGTTTTTT. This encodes CASSLGPPTGELFF.

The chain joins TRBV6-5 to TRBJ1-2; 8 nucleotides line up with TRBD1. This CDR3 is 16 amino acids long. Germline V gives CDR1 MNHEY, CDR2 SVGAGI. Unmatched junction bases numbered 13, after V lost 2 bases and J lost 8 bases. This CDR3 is CASSYAGGASPRGYTF. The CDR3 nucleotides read TGTGCCAGCAGTTACGCAGGGGGCGCTTCTCCTAGGGGCTACACCTTC.

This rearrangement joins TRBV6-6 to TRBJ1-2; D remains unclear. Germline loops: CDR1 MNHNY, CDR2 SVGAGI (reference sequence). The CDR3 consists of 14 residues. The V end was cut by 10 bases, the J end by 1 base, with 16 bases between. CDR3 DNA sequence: TGTGCCATCTCCCCGTGGGCAAATAACTATGGCTACACCTTC. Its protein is CAISPWANNYGYTF.

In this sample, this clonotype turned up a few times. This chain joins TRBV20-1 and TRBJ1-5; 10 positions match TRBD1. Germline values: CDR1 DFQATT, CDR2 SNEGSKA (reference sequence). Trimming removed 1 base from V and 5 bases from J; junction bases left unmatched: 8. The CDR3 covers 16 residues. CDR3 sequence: CSARAPTGTGDQPQHF. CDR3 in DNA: TGCAGTGCTAGAGCCCCCACCGGGACAGGGGATCAGCCCCAGCATTTT.

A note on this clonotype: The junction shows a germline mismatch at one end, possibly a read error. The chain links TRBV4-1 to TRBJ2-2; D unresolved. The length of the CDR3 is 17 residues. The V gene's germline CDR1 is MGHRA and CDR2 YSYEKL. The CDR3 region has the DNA TGCGCCAGCAGCCAATCTGACATGGGCATGAACAACGGGGAGCTGTTTTTT. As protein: CASSQSDMGMNNGELFF.

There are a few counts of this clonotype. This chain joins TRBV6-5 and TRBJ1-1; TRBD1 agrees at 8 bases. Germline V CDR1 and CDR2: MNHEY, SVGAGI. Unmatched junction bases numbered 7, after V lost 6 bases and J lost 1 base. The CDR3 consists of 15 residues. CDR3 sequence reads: CASSWTGYRNTEAFF. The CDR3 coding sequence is TGTGCCAGCAGCTGGACAGGGTACAGGAACACTGAAGCTTTCTTT.

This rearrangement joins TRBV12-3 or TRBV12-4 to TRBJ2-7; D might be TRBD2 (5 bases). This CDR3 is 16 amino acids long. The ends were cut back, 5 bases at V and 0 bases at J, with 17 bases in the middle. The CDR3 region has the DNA TGTGCCAGCAGTCCTAGCTTCAGTTACAACTCCTACGAGCAGTACTTC. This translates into CASSPSFSYNSYEQYF.

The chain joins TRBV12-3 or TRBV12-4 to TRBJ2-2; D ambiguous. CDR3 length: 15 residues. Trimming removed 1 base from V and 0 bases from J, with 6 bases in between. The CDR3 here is CASSLGRPNTGELFF. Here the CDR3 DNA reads TGTGCCAGCAGTTTAGGGCGGCCGAACACCGGGGAGCTGTTTTTT.

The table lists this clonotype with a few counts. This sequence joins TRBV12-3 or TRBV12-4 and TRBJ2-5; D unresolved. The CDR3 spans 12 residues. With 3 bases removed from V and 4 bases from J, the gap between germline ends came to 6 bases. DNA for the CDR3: TGTGCCAGCAGTTTGGGGATAGAGACCCAGTACTTC. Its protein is CASSLGIETQYF.

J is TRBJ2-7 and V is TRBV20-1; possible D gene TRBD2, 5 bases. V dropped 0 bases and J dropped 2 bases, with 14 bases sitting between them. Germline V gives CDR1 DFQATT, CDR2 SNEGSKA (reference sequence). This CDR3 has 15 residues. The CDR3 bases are TGCAGTGCTAGAGATGGTTACGGGATCACCTACGAGCAGTACTTC. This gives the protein CSARDGYGITYEQYF.

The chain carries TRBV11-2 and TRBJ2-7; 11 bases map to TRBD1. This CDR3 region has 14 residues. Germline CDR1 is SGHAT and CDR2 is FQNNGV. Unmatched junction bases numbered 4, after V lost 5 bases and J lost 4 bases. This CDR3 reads CASSRGQGAYEQYF. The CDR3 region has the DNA TGTGCCAGCAGCAGAGGACAGGGGGCTTACGAGCAGTACTTC.

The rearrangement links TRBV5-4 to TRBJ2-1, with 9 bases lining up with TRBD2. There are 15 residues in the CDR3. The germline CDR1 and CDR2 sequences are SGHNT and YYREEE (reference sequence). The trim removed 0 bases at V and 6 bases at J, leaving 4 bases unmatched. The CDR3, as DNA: TGTGCCAGCAGCTTGGGAGCGGGAGGTTTCAATGAGCAGTTCTTC. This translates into CASSLGAGGFNEQFF.

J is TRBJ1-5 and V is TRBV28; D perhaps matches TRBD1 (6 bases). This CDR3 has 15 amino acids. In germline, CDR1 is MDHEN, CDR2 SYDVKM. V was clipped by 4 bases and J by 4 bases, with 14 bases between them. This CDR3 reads CASSSPDRMNQPQHF. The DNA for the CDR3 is TGTGCCAGCAGTTCCCCTGACAGGATGAATCAGCCCCAGCATTTT.

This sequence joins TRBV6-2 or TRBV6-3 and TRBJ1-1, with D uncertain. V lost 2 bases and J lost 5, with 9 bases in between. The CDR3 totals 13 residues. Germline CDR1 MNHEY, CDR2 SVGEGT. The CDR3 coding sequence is TGTGCCAGCAGTTACAGGGTAGAGACTGAAGCTTTCTTT. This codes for CASSYRVETEAFF.

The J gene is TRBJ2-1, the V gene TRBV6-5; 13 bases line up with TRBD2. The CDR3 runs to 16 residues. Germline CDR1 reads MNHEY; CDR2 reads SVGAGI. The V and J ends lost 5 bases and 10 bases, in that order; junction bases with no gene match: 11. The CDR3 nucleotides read TGTGCCAGCAGTGGGACTAGCGGGGCGTCTTCTCGAGAGCAGTTCTTC. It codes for CASSGTSGASSREQFF.

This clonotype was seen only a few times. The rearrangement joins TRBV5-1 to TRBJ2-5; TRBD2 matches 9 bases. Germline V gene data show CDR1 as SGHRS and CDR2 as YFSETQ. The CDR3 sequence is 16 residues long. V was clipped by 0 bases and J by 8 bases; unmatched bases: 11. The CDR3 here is CASSLEPSGVLDTQYF. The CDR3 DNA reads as TGCGCCAGCAGCTTGGAGCCTAGCGGGGTATTAGATACCCAGTACTTC.

CDR3 residues: CASSLTGRSYEQYF. The DNA for the CDR3 is TGCGCCAGCAGCTTAACGGGACGCTCCTACGAGCAGTACTTC. J is TRBJ2-7 and V is TRBV5-1, with D perhaps given as TRBD1 or TRBD2 (5 bases each). Per the germline V gene, CDR1 is SGHRS and CDR2 is YFSETQ. This CDR3 comprises 14 residues. V lost 2 bases, J lost 0 bases, and 9 bases lay in between.

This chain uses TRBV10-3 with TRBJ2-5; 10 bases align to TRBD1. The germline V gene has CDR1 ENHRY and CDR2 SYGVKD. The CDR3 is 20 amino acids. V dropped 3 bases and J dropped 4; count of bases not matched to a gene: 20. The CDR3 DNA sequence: TGTGCCATCAGTGAACAGGGACAGGGGCTACCAAAGCGGGATCTAGAGACCCAGTACTTC. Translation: CAISEQGQGLPKRDLETQYF.

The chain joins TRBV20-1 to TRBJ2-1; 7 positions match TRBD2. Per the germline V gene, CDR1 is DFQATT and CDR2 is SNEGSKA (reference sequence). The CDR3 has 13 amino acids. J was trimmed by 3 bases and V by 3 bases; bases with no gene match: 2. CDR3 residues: CSASLADYNEQFF. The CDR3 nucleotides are TGCAGTGCTAGCCTAGCGGACTACAATGAGCAGTTCTTC.

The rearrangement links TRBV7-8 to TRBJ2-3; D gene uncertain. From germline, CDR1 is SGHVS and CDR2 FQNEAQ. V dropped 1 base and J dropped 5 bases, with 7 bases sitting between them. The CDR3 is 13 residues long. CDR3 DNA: TGTGCCAGCAGCTTAGGATCTCGAGATACGCAGTATTTT. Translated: CASSLGSRDTQYF. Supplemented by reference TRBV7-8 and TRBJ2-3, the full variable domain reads GAGVSQSPRYKVAKRGQDVALRCDPISGHVSLFWYQQALGQGPEFLTYFQNEAQLDKSGLPSDRFFAERPEGSVSTLKIQRTQQEDSAVYLCASSLGSRDTQYFGPGTRLTVL.

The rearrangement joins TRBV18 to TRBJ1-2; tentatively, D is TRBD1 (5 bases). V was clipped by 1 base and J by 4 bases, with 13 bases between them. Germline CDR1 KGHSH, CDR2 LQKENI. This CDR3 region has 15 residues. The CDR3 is CASSPQDKGLYGYTF. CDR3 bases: TGTGCCAGCTCACCACAGGACAAAGGACTCTATGGCTACACCTTC. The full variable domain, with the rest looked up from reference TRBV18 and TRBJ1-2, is NAGVMQNPRHLVRRRGQEARLRCSPMKGHSHVYWYRQLPEEGLKFMVYLQKENIIDESGMPKERFSAEFPKEGPSILRIQQVVRGDSAAYFCASSPQDKGLYGYTFGSGTRLTVV.